The clone carrying this T cell receptor (beta chain) has more than one count but fewer than ten. The source of the sample is a study of blood T cell repertoires in COVID-19. About the study: Acute-phase and convalescent COVID-19 samples originated in the United States, Italy and Spain.

Trimming shortened V by 0 bases and J by 2 bases, and 17 bases separated the two germline ends. The germline gives CDR1 SGHNT, CDR2 YYREEE (reference sequence). The CDR3 runs to 18 residues. Original processing notes: Reference gene primer amplification in the assay estimated nucleated cell counts. Method: immunoSEQ multiplex PCR; TCRdb's copy keeps in-frame clones and lacks some. V and J calls and clone size come straight from that table; D and trimming were deduced from the DNA. Of around 34,000 clones listed, about 83% are singletons. The V gene is TRBV5-4, the J gene TRBJ2-2; a weak D match, TRBD2 (6 bases). This clonotype was sampled from a man in his forties or fifties with acute or convalescent COVID-19. The sample comprised peripheral blood. The chain's CDR3 is CASSLDPAGPSNTGELFF. DNA of the CDR3: TGTGCCAGCAGCTTGGACCCAGCGGGTCCATCCAACACCGGGGAGCTGTTTTTT.